Following are 3 T cell receptor beta chains from one sample sequenced in a study of response to subunit inactivated influenza vaccine. From the RT-PCR reads, TCRdb called clonotypes with MiXCR, one entry per CDR3 protein. The data contain fewer than 700,000 distinct CDR3 sequences, roughly 13% of them singletons. The sequences come from PBMCs from blood, collected 40 to 50 days after vaccination. These receptors were obtained from a man in his fifties or sixties who received an inactivated influenza vaccine.

This clonotype was seen more than once but under ten times. One end of the junction fails to match germline, which may point to a read error. The chain combines TRBV12-3 or TRBV12-4 with TRBJ1-6; 7 bases are a match to TRBD1. The CDR3 totals 14 residues. CDR3 sequence (DNA): TGTGCCAGCAGTCCCATGGGGACAGCGGCACCCCCCCACTTT. Amino acid sequence: CASSPMGTAAPPHF.

The gene calls are TRBV6-5 and TRBJ2-3, with D hard to call. The V end lost 2 bases, the J end lost 4 bases, and 13 bases lay between the germline ends. Germline V gene data show CDR1 as MNHEY and CDR2 as SVGAGI. The CDR3 has 15 residues. The CDR3 bases are TGTGCCAGCAGTTACCCTACAGTTGGTTCAGATACGCAGTATTTT. It specifies CASSYPTVGSDTQYF.

In this sample, this clonotype turned up many times. V gene TRBV20-1 combines with J gene TRBJ1-2; 8 bases align to TRBD1. V lost 1 base, J lost 5 bases, and 3 bases stayed unmatched. This CDR3 is 13 amino acids long. Looked up from germline, CDR1 is DFQATT and CDR2 is SNEGSKA (reference sequence). CDR3 sequence reads: CSARVGTGYGYTF. Here the CDR3 DNA reads TGCAGTGCTAGAGTTGGGACAGGATATGGCTACACCTTC.